The clone carrying this TCR beta chain was counted a single time. Its specificity is not known. Germline CDR1 and CDR2: SEHNR and FQNEAQ (reference sequence). The CDR3 length is 15 residues. Losses at the gene ends were 2 bases for V and 7 bases for J; bases not matched to a gene: 9. TCRdb re-called the reads through MiXCR, storing one row per CDR3 protein. The sample includes about 920,000 distinct CDR3 sequences, roughly 31% of them seen just once. The sample comes from a study of T cell repertoires in cytomegalovirus infection. Material: cultured CD8+ T cells from PBMCs, obtained from culture after CMV antigen stimulation. The J gene is TRBJ2-7, the V gene TRBV7-9; 9 nucleotides agree with TRBD2. This clonotype was sampled from a human donor in good health (CMV status not recorded). Some clones in this sample may be carry-over from other donors' samples. In DNA, the CDR3 is TGTGCCAGCAGCTTACTCAGCGGGGGGCACTGGGAGCAGTACTTC. Its protein product is CASSLLSGGHWEQYF.